This TCR beta chain was recovered during a study of T-cell reconstitution after alpha-beta-depleted transplantation in children. Unique molecular identifiers tagged the TCRbeta library. TCRdb redid the calling of the PCR reads with MiXCR, one entry per CDR3 protein. The sample consists of approximately 390,000 distinct CDR3 sequences, approximately 11% of them appearing once. CDR1 is SGHVS and CDR2 is FQNEAQ in the germline V gene. V lost 1 base to trimming and J lost 3 bases, with 21 bases between them. The CDR3 runs to 18 residues. This clonotype has just a few counts. The source material was PBMCs from the stem cell graft donor, sampled from the stem cell graft. The sequence was collected from a human donor who donated a stem cell graft to a child with acute myeloid leukemia. This chain connects TRBV7-8 to TRBJ1-1; tentative D call: TRBD1 (5 bases). CDR3 amino acids: CASSLGPRGGTGDTEAFF. CDR3 DNA sequence: TGTGCCAGCAGCTTAGGGCCAAGGGGCGGCACAGGCGACACTGAAGCTTTCTTT.